This T cell receptor (beta chain) came from a study of T cells after yellow fever vaccination. The germline gives CDR1 MNHEY, CDR2 SVGEGT. The V gene lost 5 bases and the J gene lost 10 bases, with 12 bases spanning the gap. The CDR3 extends over 12 amino acids. Via MiXCR, TCRdb re-called the 5' RACE reads, giving one row per CDR3 protein. The table has just under 600,000 distinct CDR3 sequences, 13% seen once; the top ten hold about 14%. The input for sequencing was PBMCs, taken on the day of the yellow fever booster vaccination. The chain recombines TRBV6-2 or TRBV6-3 with TRBJ2-1; no firm D call. This sequence originates from a young man who received the YFV17D yellow fever vaccine. DNA for the CDR3: TGTGCCAGCAGTACCCTCTCCGCGGAGCAGTTCTTC. The encoded protein is CASSTLSAEQFF.